Listed below are T cell receptor beta chains from one sample, sequenced in a study of Graves' ophthalmopathy and Graves' hyperthyroidism. TCRdb reprocessed the multiplex PCR reads via MiXCR and lists one record per CDR3 protein. The sample holds approximately 700,000 distinct CDR3 sequences, 40% seen once. Sequenced: peripheral blood. The receptor set was obtained from an adult man with Graves' ophthalmopathy. Both conserved end residues are part of each CDR3. The order of the fields is CDR3 protein, J gene, V gene, CDR3 length.

CASSTSSGANNEQFF | NA | TRBV5-4 | 15
CATGDLKNTEAFF | TRBJ1-1 | TRBV10-3 | 13
CSARDLMVETQYF | TRBJ2-5 | TRBV20-1 | 13
CSARAFGPGQGDGYTF | TRBJ1-2 | TRBV20-1 | 16
CSGGRDTYEQYF | TRBJ2-7 | TRBV20-1 | 12
CSARVPPAYEQYF | TRBJ2-7 | TRBV20-1 | 13
CASSPGTRGVQETQYF | TRBJ2-5 | TRBV12-3/TRBV12-4 | 16
CASSETLQITNEKLFF | TRBJ1-4 | TRBV2 | 16
CASSFGDRTGELFF | TRBJ2-2 | TRBV25-1 | 14
CASSRQGKETQYF | TRBJ2-5 | TRBV6-5 | 13
CASRSFSGGALHF | TRBJ1-6 | TRBV4-2 | 13
CAISESTGGNSPLHF | TRBJ1-6 | TRBV10-3 | 15
CASSYSSRGIYEQYF | TRBJ2-7 | TRBV6-5 | 15
CAIRGVMRGLSNYGYTF | TRBJ1-2 | TRBV10-3 | 17
CSAKGDSGLSNQPRHF | TRBJ1-5 | TRBV20-1 | 16
CASSRLHETQYF | TRBJ2-5 | TRBV18 | 12
CASKQGAPGNTIYF | TRBJ1-3 | TRBV19 | 14
CASSWDRSFDSPLHF | TRBJ1-6 | TRBV9 | 15
CATSRGGTGHTEAFF | TRBJ1-1 | TRBV15 | 15
CSVVAGSSADTQYF | TRBJ2-3 | TRBV29-1 | 14
CASSFGPSGDYEQYF | TRBJ2-7 | TRBV11-1 | 15
CASSKGQGAAEAFF | TRBJ1-1 | TRBV19 | 14
CATSSPTSRSNYGYTF | TRBJ1-2 | TRBV15 | 16
CSATGADNQPQHF | TRBJ1-5 | TRBV20-1 | 13
CARRTENYGYTF | TRBJ1-2 | TRBV2 | 12
CASSYTGQGGNEQYF | TRBJ2-7 | TRBV9 | 15
CASSYSPGQGRAFF | TRBJ1-1 | TRBV2 | 14
CAIRQRDSNSPLHF | TRBJ1-6 | TRBV10-3 | 14
CASSLGGGENQETQYF | TRBJ2-5 | TRBV9 | 16
CSVDKPSEGYNGYTF | TRBJ1-2 | TRBV29-1 | 15
CASSPLGTMQETQYF | TRBJ2-5 | TRBV7-9 | 15
CASSLGGGVEEKLFF | TRBJ1-4 | TRBV11-2 | 15
CASSLAGSAGYTF | TRBJ1-2 | TRBV5-4 | 13
CASSFVVLGQQYGYTF | TRBJ1-2 | TRBV2 | 16
CASSMTPGGPSGETQYF | TRBJ2-5 | TRBV19 | 17
CASSDLGRNTEAFF | TRBJ1-1 | TRBV7-9 | 14
CASSGTGSSYEQYF | TRBJ2-7 | TRBV19 | 14
CSVEDLRDSNTEAFF | TRBJ1-1 | TRBV29-1 | 15
CASSMDRGDFANEKLFF | TRBJ1-4 | TRBV7-9 | 17
CASNARTGSVLEQFF | TRBJ2-1 | TRBV25-1 | 15
CASSARQQYF | TRBJ2-7 | TRBV9 | 10
CASSPVLDGTNSPLHF | TRBJ1-6 | TRBV9 | 16
CASSLSGHGGELFF | TRBJ2-2 | TRBV25-1 | 14